What follows are 13 T cell receptor beta chains derived from one specimen sequenced in a study of human CD8 memory T cell subsets. TCR beta was sequenced from UMI-tagged 5' RACE libraries. TCRdb reanalysed the 5' RACE reads using MiXCR and keeps one entry per CDR3 protein. Found here are roughly 8,000 distinct CDR3 sequences, 3% to 5% of them singletons; the top ten hold about 36%. The sample comprised CD8+ T cells from PBMCs. Receptors were obtained from a human donor in good health.

This clonotype was picked up a small number of times. This sequence joins TRBV20-1 and TRBJ2-7; D remains ambiguous. The CDR3 is 12 residues long. Trimming took off 1 base at V and 0 bases at J, with 4 bases between the two ends. The germline V gene has CDR1 DFQATT and CDR2 SNEGSKA (reference sequence). DNA of the CDR3: TGCAGTGCTAGAGCGGGCTCCTACGAGCAGTACTTC. It is translated as CSARAGSYEQYF.

This clonotype was counted ten times or more. The chain employs TRBV28 and TRBJ2-5; D possibly corresponds to TRBD1 (6 bases). The V gene lost 6 bases and the J gene lost 2 bases, with 16 bases spanning the gap. Per germline, CDR1 MDHEN and CDR2 SYDVKM. The length of the CDR3 is 15 residues. The CDR3 coding sequence is TGTGCCAGCAGGGGGGCCGGTCAGGGGCAAGAGACCCAGTACTTC. Residues: CASRGAGQGQETQYF.

This clonotype counts as medium-sized. The genes are TRBV4-3 and TRBJ2-6, with unresolved D. V was pared by 2 bases and J by 2 bases, with 7 bases between. The CDR3 contains 15 residues. Germline V gene sequence: CDR1 LGHNA, CDR2 YSLEER. CDR3 in DNA: TGCGCCAGCAGCCAACAAAACACTGGGGCCAACGTCCTGACTTTC. Protein: CASSQQNTGANVLTF.

This clonotype was recorded at least ten times. The chain is built from TRBV7-9 and TRBJ1-1; D remains ambiguous. Germline V gene data show CDR1 as SEHNR and CDR2 as FQNEAQ (reference sequence). V was cut by 4 bases and J by 2 bases, with 5 bases left in between. The CDR3 is made up of 12 amino acids. CDR3 DNA sequence: TGTGCCAGCAGCTGGGGTAACACTGAAGCTTTCTTT. Protein sequence: CASSWGNTEAFF.

This clonotype was seen repeatedly, ten times or more. The V and J genes are TRBV4-2 and TRBJ2-5; D might be TRBD1 (5 bases). The V gene lost 6 bases and the J gene lost 0 bases, with 17 bases spanning the gap. Germline V gives CDR1 LGHNA, CDR2 YNFKEQ. This CDR3 contains 16 residues. The DNA of the CDR3 is TGTGCCAGCAGTCGCGCCAGGGCCACGTACCAAGAGACCCAGTACTTC. It yields the protein CASSRARATYQETQYF.

By proportion, this clonotype is medium-sized. The rearrangement uses TRBV5-1 and TRBJ2-7; no reliable D call. The V gene lost 4 bases and the J gene lost 1 base, with 12 bases spanning the gap. The CDR3 covers 14 residues. The germline V gene encodes CDR1 SGHRS and CDR2 YFSETQ. The CDR3 is CASSPEGISYEQYF. CDR3 DNA: TGCGCCAGCAGCCCGGAAGGGATATCCTACGAGCAGTACTTC.

CDR3 amino acids: CASSASGGQETQYF. As DNA, the CDR3 is TGTGCCAGCAGCGCTAGCGGGGGGCAAGAGACCCAGTACTTC. The rearrangement joins TRBV12-3 or TRBV12-4 to TRBJ2-5; 11 bases are shared with TRBD2. The V gene end was trimmed by 6 bases and the J gene end by 2 bases; junction bases not matched to a gene: 2. The CDR3 is made up of 14 amino acids.

The chain couples TRBV7-9 to TRBJ1-2, with 9 bases lining up with TRBD1. V trimming: 4 bases; J trimming: 6 bases; junction bases outside the gene matches: 6. The CDR3 is 14 amino acids. Germline CDR1 reads SEHNR; CDR2 reads FQNEAQ (reference sequence). The CDR3 sequence: CASSSTGQGDGYTF. In DNA, the CDR3 is TGTGCCAGCAGCTCCACGGGACAGGGTGATGGCTACACCTTC.

This clonotype was seen ten or more times. The genes are TRBV7-8 and TRBJ1-1, with a tentative D call TRBD1 (6 bases). V lost 2 bases and J 1 base, leaving 8 bases between the germline ends. The CDR3 is 14 residues long. Per germline, CDR1 SGHVS and CDR2 FQNEAQ. CDR3 residues: CASSLSGANTEAFF. CDR3 sequence (DNA): TGTGCCAGCAGCTTATCAGGGGCGAACACTGAAGCTTTCTTT.

In this sample, this clonotype turned up many times. The chain is built from TRBV29-1 and TRBJ2-7; D might be TRBD1 (7 bases). CDR3 size: 13 residues. Germline V gives CDR1 SQVTM, CDR2 ANQGSEA. Trimming cost V 5 bases and J 6 bases, with 17 bases left between them. CDR3 amino acids: CSVLGGQMAEQYF. As DNA, the CDR3 is TGCAGCGTTCTGGGGGGACAGATGGCCGAGCAGTACTTC.

Concerning this clonotype: A read error may be the cause here, since a much bigger clone is one base away. The chain couples TRBV28 to TRBJ2-1; TRBD2 matches 9 bases. The ends lost 3 bases at V and 7 bases at J; junction bases unmatched: 7. The CDR3 runs 15 residues. The V gene's germline CDR1 is MDHEN and CDR2 SYDVKM. CDR3 DNA sequence: TGTGCCAGCAGTTTTAGTAGCGGGAGTGATAATGAGCAGTTCTTC. This translates into CASSFSSGSDNEQFF.

Sample share makes this clonotype medium-sized. This sequence joins TRBV29-1 and TRBJ2-3, with D possibly being TRBD1 or TRBD2 (5 bases each). Germline V gene sequence: CDR1 SQVTM, CDR2 ANQGSEA. V lost 1 base to trimming and J lost 4 bases, with 12 bases between them. The CDR3 is 14 residues long. CDR3 loop: CSVEGARDPDTQYF. CDR3 nucleotides: TGCAGCGTTGAAGGAGCCAGGGACCCAGATACGCAGTATTTT.

This clonotype has ten or more counts. J is TRBJ2-7 and V is TRBV27, with D possibly called TRBD1 or TRBD2 (5 bases each). This CDR3 contains 16 residues. Germline V lookup: CDR1 MNHEY, CDR2 SMNVEV (reference sequence). Trimming removed 5 bases from V and 0 bases from J, with 17 bases in between. The CDR3 DNA is TGTGCCAGCAGTCCCATACTGGGACCTAGCTCCTACGAGCAGTACTTC. The encoded protein is CASSPILGPSSYEQYF.